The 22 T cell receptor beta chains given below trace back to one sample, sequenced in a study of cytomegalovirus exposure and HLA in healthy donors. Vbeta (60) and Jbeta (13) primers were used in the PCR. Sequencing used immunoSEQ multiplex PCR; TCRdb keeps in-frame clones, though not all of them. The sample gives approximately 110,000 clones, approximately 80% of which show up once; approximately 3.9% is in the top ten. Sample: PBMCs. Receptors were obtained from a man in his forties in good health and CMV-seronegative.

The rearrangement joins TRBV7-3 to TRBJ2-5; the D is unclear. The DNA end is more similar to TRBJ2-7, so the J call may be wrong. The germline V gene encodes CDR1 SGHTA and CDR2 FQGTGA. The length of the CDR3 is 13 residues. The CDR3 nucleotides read TGTGCCAGCAGCTTAACTCGAACTACCGAGCAGTACTTC. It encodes CASSLTRTTEQYF.

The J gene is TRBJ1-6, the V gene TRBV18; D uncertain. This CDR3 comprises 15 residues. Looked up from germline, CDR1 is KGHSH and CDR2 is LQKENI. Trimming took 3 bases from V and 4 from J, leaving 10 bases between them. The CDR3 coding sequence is TGTGCCAGCTCACCGGAGGGAAATTATAATTCACCCCTCCACTTT. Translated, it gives CASSPEGNYNSPLHF.

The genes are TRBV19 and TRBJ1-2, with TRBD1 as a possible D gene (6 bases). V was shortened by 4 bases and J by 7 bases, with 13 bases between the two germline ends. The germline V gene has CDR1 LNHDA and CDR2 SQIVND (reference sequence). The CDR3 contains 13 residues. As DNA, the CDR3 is TGTGCCAGTAGTACTTTGGGGGCGCTTGGCTACACCTTC. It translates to CASSTLGALGYTF.

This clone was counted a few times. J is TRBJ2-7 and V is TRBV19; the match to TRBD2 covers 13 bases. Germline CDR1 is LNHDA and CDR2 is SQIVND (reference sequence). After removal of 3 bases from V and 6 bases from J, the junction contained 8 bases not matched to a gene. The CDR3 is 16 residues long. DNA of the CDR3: TGTGCCAGTAGTATTTATTCCGGACTAGCGGGAGTCGAGCAGTACTTC. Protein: CASSIYSGLAGVEQYF.

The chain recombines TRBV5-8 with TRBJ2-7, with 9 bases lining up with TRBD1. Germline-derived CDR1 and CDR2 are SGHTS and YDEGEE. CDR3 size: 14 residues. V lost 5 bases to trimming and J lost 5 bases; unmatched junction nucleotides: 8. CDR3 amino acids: CASSPGQGTHEQYF. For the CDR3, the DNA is TGTGCCAGCAGTCCGGGACAGGGTACCCACGAGCAGTACTTC.

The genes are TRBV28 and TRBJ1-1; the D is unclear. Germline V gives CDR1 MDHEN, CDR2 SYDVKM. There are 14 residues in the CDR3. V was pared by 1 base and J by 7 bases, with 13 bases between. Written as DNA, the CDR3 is TGTGCCAGCAGTTTATTTCCAGGCGCCCTTGAAGCTTTCTTT. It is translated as CASSLFPGALEAFF. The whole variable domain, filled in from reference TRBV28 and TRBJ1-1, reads DVKVTQSSRYLVKRTGEKVFLECVQDMDHENMFWYRQDPGLGLRLIYFSYDVKMKEKGDIPEGYSVSREKKERFSLILESASTNQTSMYLCASSLFPGALEAFFGQGTRLTVV.

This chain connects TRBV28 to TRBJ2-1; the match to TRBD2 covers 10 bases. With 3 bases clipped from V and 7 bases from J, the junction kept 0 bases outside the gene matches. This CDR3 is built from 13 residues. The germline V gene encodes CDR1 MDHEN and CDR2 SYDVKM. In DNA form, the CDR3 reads TGTGCCAGCAGTTTGACTAGCGGGAATGAGCAGTTCTTC. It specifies CASSLTSGNEQFF. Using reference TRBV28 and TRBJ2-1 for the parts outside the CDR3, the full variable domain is DVKVTQSSRYLVKRTGEKVFLECVQDMDHENMFWYRQDPGLGLRLIYFSYDVKMKEKGDIPEGYSVSREKKERFSLILESASTNQTSMYLCASSLTSGNEQFFGPGTRLTVL.

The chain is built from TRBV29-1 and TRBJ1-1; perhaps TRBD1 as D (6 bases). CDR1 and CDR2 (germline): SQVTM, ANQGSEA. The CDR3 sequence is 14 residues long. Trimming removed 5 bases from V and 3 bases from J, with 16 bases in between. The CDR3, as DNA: TGCAGCGTTATTGCAGGGGATCAGGACACTGAAGCTTTCTTT. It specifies CSVIAGDQDTEAFF.

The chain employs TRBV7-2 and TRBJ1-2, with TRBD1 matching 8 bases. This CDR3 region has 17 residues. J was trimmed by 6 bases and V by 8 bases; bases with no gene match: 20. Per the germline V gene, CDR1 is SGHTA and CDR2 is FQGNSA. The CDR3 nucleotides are TGTGCCAGCCATCTTTGGGCAGGGGGCGGCCTTATAGATGGCTACACCTTC. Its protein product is CASHLWAGGGLIDGYTF.

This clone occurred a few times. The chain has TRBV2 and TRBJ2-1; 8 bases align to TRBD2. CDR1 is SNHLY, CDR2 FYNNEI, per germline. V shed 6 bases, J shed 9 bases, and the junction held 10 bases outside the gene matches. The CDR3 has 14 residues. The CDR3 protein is CASRVERGNSEQFF. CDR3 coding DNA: TGTGCCAGCAGAGTAGAGCGGGGGAATAGTGAGCAGTTCTTC.

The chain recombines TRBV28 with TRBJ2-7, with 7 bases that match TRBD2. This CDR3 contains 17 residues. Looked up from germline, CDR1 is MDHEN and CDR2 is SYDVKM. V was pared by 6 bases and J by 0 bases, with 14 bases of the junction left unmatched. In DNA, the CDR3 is TGTGCCAGCAGCCTCCATGGAGCGGGGACGATCTCCTACGAGCAGTACTTC. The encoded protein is CASSLHGAGTISYEQYF.

CDR3 DNA: TGTGCCAGCAGCTTAGATTCCGGGACAGGGAAAGGGACCTACGAGCAGTACTTC. Encoded protein: CASSLDSGTGKGTYEQYF. This chain joins TRBV7-9 and TRBJ2-5; the match to TRBD1 covers 9 bases. TRBJ2-7 explains the end of the DNA better; the J call may be wrong. The CDR3 spans 18 residues. Germline lookup yields CDR1 SEHNR and CDR2 FQNEAQ (reference sequence).

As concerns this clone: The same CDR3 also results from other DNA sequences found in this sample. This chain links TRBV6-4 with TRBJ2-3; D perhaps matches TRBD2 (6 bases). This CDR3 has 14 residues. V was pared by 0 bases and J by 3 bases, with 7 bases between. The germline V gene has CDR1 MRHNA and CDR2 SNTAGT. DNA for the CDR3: TGTGCCAGCAGTGACTCGGGGGGTACAGATACGCAGTATTTT. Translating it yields CASSDSGGTDTQYF.

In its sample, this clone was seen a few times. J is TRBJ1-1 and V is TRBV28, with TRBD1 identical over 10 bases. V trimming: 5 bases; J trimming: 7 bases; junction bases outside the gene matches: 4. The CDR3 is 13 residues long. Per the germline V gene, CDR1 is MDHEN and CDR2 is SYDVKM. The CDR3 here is CASSPGQGGEAFF. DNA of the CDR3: TGTGCCAGCAGTCCCGGACAGGGGGGTGAAGCTTTCTTT.

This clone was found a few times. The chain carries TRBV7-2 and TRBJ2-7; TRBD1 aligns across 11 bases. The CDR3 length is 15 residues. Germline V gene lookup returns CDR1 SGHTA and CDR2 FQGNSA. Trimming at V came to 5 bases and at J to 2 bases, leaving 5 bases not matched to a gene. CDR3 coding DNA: TGTGCCAGCAGCGCGGACAGGGGGCCAACCTACGAGCAGTACTTC. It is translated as CASSADRGPTYEQYF.

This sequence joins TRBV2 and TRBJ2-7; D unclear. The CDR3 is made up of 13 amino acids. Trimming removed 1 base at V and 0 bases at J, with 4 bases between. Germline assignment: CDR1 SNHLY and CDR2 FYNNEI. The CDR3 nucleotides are TGTGCCAGCAGTGAAGGACACTCCTACGAGCAGTACTTC. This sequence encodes CASSEGHSYEQYF.

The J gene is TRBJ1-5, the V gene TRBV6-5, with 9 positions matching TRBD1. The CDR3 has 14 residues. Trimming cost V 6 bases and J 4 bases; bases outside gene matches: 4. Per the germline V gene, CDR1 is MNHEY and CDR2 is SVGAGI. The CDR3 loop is CASSEDRGNQPQHF. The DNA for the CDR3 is TGTGCCAGCAGCGAAGACAGGGGGAATCAGCCCCAGCATTTT.

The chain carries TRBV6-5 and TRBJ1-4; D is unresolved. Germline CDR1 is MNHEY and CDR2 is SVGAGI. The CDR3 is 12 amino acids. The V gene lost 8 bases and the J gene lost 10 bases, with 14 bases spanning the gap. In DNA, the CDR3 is TGTGCCAGCGGAGTGCCTGAGGCAAAACTGTTTTTT. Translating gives CASGVPEAKLFF.

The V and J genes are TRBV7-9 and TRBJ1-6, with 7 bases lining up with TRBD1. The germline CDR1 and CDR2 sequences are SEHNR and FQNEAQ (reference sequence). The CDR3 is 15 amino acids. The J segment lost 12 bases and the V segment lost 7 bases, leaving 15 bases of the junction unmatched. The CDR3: CASTLDAGAGGPLHF. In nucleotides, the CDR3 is TGTGCCAGCACCCTAGATGCCGGGGCAGGGGGACCCCTCCACTTT. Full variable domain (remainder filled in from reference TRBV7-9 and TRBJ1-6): DTGVSQNPRHKITKRGQNVTFRCDPISEHNRLYWYRQTLGQGPEFLTYFQNEAQLEKSRLLSDRFSAERPKGSFSTLEIQRTEQGDSAMYLCASTLDAGAGGPLHFGNGTRLTVT.

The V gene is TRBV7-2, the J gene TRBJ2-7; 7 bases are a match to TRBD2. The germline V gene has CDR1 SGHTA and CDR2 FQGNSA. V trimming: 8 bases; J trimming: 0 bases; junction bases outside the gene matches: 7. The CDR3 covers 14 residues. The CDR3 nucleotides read TGTGCCAGCTCCGGCGGGGGACTCTCCTACGAGCAGTACTTC. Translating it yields CASSGGGLSYEQYF.

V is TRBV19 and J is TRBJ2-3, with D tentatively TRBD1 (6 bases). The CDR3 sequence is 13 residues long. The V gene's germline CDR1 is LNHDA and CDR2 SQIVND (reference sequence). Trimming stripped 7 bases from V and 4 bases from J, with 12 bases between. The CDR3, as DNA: TGTGCCAGTACCCGCCGACAGGCAGATACGCAGTATTTT. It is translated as CASTRRQADTQYF.

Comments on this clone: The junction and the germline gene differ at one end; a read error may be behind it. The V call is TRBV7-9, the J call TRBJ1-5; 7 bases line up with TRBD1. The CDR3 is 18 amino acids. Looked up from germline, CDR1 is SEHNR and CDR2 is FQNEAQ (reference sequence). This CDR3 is CSSSYQPLTGNSNQPQHF. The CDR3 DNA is TGTTCCAGCAGCTACCAACCCTTGACAGGGAATAGCAATCAGCCCCAGCATTTT.